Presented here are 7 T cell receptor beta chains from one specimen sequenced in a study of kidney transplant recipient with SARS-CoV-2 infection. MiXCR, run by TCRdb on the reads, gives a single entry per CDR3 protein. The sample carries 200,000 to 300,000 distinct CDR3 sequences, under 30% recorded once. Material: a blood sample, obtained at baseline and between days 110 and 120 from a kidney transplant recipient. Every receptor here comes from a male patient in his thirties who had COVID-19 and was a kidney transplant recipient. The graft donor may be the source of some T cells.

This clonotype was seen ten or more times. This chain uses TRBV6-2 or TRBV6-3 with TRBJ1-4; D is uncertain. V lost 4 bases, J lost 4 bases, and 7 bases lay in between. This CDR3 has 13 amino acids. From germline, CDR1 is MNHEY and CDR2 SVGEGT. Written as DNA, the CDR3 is TGTGCCAGCAGTTTAACCAGTAATGAAAAACTGTTTTTT. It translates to CASSLTSNEKLFF.

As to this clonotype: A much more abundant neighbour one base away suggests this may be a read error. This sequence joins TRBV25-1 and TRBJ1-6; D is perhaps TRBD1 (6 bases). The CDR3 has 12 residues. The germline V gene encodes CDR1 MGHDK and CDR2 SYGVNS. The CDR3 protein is CASSYIRGPPHF. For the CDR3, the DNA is TGTGCCAGCTCCTATATCAGGGGACCCCCCCACTTT.

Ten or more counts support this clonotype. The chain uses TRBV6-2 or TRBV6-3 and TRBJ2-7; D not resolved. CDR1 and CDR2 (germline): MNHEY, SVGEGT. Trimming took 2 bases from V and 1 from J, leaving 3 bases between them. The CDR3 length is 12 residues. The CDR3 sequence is CASSYVSYEQYF. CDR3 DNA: TGTGCCAGCAGTTACGTATCCTACGAGCAGTACTTC.

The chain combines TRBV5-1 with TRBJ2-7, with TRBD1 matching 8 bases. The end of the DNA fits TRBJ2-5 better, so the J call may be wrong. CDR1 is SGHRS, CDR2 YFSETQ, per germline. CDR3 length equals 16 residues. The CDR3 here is CASGIPRTGLGETQYF. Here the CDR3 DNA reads TGCGCCAGCGGCATCCCCAGGACAGGGCTAGGAGAGACCCAGTACTTC.

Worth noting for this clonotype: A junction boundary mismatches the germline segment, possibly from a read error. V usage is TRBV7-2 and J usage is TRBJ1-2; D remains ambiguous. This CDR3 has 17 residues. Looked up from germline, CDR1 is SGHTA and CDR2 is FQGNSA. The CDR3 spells CAGSRKTRDGKTYGYTF. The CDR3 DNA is TGTGCCGGCAGCCGGAAAACCAGAGACGGAAAGACCTATGGCTACACCTTC.

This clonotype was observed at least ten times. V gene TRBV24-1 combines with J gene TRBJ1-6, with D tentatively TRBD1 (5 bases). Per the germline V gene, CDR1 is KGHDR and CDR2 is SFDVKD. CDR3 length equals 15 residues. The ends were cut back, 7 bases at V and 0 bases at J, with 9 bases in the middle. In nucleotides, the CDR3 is TGTGCCACCAGCGCAGGGAGCTCCTATAATTCACCCCTCCACTTT. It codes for CATSAGSSYNSPLHF.

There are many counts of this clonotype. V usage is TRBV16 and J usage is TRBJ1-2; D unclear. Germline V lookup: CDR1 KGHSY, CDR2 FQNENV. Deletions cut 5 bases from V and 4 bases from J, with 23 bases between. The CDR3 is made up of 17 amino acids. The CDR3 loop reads CASSNLGVVRKTYGYTF. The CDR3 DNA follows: TGTGCCAGCAGCAATCTCGGGGTCGTTAGAAAGACCTATGGCTACACCTTC.